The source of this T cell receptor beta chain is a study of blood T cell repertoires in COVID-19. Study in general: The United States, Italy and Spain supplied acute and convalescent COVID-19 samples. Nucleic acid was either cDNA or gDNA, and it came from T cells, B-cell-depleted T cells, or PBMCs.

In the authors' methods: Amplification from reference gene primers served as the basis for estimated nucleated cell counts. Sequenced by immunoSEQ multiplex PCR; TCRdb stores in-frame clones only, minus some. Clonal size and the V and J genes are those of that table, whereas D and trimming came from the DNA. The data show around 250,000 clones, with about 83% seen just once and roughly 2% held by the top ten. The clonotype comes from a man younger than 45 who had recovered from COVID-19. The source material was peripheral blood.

This chain's CDR3 is CAISEVGQGTDTQYF. In DNA, the CDR3 is TGTGCCATCAGTGAGGTGGGACAGGGGACAGATACGCAGTATTTT. The chain has TRBV10-3 and TRBJ2-3, with 10 bases that match TRBD1. With V trimmed by 2 bases and J by 3 bases, 2 bases remained unmatched. Germline CDR1 and CDR2: ENHRY and SYGVKD. The CDR3 is 15 residues long.